This T cell receptor beta chain derives from a study of blood T cells in healthy people across ages. A second about 6 to 12 cycle PCR used barcoded and J-beta primers. Every cDNA molecule carried a tag from a template-switch adaptor bearing 12 random nucleotides. TCRdb redid the calling of the 5' RACE reads with MiXCR, one entry per CDR3 protein. This sample carries hundreds of thousands of distinct CDR3 sequences, 40% to 50% of them seen once, and the ten largest clones take around 23%. The CDR3 runs to 15 residues. Germline loops: CDR1 SEHNR, CDR2 FQNEAQ (reference sequence). Concerning this clonotype itself: Antigen: not known.

Findings of the study overall: Older age went with lower TCR beta diversity per million T cells, in a roughly linear way. Long-lived donors had more naive CD4+ cells and higher diversity than aged donors.

The clonotype comes from an elderly man in good health. This chain joins TRBV7-9 and TRBJ2-4; no clear D. The J call may be faulty, since TRBJ2-7 better matches the DNA end. Specimen: blood. CDR3 sequence (DNA): TGTGCCAGCAGCTTAGGAGACGGAAACACCTACGAGCAGTACTTC. This encodes CASSLGDGNTYEQYF.